Included here is one T cell receptor (beta chain) sequence, with context. The antigen is not known. The entry originates in a study of vaccination effects on CD4 cells after COVID-19. Regarding the study as a whole: Among infection- and vaccine-induced clones, marked clonal contraction occurred late after vaccination. Convalescent patients numbered few in the study; early post-infection timepoints were missing entirely.

V was clipped by 8 bases and J by 7 bases; unmatched bases: 3. CDR1 and CDR2 (germline): SNHLY, FYNNEI. The length of the CDR3 is 13 residues. Expansion of antigen-specific CD4+ T cells with viral peptide pools was carried out by the ViraFEST assay before sequencing. CD4+ T cells were isolated after 10 days of culture. Vaccinated recipients, who were negative for nucleocapsid antibodies, had no history of SARS-CoV-2 infection. Half-medium exchanges with IL-2 medium took place on days 3 and 7. Sequencing used immunoSEQ multiplex PCR; TCRdb keeps in-frame clones, though not all of them. Of some 68,000 clones listed, 75% to 85% are singletons.

V usage is TRBV2 and J usage is TRBJ2-2, with TRBD1 matching 11 bases. Source: CD4+ T cells from PBMCs cultured with SARS-CoV-2 spike peptides, taken before COVID-19 vaccination. The receptor was derived from a human donor who received a COVID-19 vaccine. CDR3 nucleotides: TGTGCCAGCGGACAGGGGGCAAGCGGGGAGCTGTTTTTT. It yields the protein CASGQGASGELFF.